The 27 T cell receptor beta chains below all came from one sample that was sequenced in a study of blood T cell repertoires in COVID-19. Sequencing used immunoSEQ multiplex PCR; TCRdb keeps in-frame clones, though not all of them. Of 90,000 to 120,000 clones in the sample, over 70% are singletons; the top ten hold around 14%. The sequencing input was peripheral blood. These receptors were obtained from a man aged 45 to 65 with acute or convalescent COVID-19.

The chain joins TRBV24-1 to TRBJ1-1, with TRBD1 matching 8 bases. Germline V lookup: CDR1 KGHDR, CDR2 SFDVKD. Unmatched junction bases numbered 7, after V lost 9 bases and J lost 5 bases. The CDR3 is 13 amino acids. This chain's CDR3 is CATPGDRRTEAFF. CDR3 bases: TGTGCCACCCCTGGGGACAGGCGGACTGAAGCTTTCTTT.

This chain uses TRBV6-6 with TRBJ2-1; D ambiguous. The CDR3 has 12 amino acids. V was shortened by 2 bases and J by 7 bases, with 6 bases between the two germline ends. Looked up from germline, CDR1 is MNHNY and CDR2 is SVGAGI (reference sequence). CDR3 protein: CASSYPRNEQFF. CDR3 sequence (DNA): TGTGCCAGCAGTTACCCCCGGAATGAGCAGTTCTTC.

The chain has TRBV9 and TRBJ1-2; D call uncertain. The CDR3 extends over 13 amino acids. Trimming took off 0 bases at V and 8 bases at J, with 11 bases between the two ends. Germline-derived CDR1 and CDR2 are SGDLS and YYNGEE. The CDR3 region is CASSVGPTRGYTF. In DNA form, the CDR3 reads TGTGCCAGCAGCGTAGGGCCGACGCGGGGCTACACCTTC.

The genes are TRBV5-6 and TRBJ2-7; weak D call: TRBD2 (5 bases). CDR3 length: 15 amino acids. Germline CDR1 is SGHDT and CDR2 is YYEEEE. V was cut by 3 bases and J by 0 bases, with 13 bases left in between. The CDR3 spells CASSSPGLGSYEQYF. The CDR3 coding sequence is TGTGCCAGCAGCTCACCCGGACTCGGCTCCTACGAGCAGTACTTC.

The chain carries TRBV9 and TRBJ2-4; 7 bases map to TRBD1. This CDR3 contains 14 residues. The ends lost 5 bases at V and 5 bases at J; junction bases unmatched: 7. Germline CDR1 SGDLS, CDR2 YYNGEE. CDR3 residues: CASSTGQVQNIQYF. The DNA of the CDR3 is TGTGCCAGCAGTACAGGACAGGTCCAAAACATTCAGTACTTC.

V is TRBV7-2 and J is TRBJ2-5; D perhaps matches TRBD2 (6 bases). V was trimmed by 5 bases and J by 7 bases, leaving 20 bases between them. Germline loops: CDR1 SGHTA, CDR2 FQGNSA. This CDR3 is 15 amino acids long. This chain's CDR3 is CASSLYLGGARTQYF. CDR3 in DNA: TGTGCCAGCAGCCTGTACTTAGGAGGGGCCAGGACCCAGTACTTC.

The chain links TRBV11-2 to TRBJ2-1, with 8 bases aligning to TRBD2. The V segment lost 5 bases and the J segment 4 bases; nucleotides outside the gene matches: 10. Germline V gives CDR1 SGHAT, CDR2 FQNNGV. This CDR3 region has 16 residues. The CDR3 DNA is TGTGCCAGCAGCCACCTAGCGGGCTCAGGATACAATGAGCAGTTCTTC. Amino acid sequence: CASSHLAGSGYNEQFF.

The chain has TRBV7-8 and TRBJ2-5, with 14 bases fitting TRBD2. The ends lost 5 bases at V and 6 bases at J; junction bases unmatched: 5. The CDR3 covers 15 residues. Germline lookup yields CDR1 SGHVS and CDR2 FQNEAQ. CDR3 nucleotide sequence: TGTGCCAGCAGCGACCGGACTAGCGGGAGGCAGACCCAGTACTTC. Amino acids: CASSDRTSGRQTQYF.

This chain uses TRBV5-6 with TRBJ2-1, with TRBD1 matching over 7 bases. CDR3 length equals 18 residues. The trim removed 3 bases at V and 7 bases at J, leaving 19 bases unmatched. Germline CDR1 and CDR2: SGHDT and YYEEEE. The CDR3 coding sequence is TGTGCCAGCAGCTCCCGTTTAACAGGGGCCGTAAGGAGGAATGAGCAGTTCTTC. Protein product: CASSSRLTGAVRRNEQFF.

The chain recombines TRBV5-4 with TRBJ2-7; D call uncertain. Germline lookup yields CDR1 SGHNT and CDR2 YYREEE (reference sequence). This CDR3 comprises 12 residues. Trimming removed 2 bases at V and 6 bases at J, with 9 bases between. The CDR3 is CASSFRSGEQYF. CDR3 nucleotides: TGTGCCAGCAGCTTTAGGAGTGGCGAGCAGTACTTC.

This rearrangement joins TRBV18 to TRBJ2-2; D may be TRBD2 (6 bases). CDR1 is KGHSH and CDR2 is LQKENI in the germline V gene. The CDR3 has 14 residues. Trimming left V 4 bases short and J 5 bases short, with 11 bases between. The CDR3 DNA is TGTGCCAGCTCACTAGCGGCAGAAACCGGGGAGCTGTTTTTT. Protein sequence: CASSLAAETGELFF. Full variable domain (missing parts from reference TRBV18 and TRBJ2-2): NAGVMQNPRHLVRRRGQEARLRCSPMKGHSHVYWYRQLPEEGLKFMVYLQKENIIDESGMPKERFSAEFPKEGPSILRIQQVVRGDSAAYFCASSLAAETGELFFGEGSRLTVL.

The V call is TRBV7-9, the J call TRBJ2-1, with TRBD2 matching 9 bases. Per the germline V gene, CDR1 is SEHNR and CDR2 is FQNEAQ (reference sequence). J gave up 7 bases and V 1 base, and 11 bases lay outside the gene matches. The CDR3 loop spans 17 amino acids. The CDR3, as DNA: TGTGCCAGCAGCTTAGACGGGGGCGGGAGGGCCCGAAATGAGCAGTTCTTC. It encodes CASSLDGGGRARNEQFF.

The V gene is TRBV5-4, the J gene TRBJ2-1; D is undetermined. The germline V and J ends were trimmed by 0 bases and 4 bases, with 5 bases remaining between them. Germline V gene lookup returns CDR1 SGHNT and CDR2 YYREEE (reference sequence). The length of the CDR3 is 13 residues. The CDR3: CASSLDWYNEQFF. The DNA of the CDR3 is TGTGCCAGCAGCTTGGACTGGTACAATGAGCAGTTCTTC.

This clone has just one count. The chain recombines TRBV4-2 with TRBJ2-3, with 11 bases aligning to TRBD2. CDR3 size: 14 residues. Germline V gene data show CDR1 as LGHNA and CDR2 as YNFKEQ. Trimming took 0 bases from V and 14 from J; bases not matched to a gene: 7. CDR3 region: CASSQDRLAGGLYF. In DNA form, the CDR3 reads TGTGCCAGCAGCCAAGACAGGCTAGCGGGAGGCCTGTATTTT.

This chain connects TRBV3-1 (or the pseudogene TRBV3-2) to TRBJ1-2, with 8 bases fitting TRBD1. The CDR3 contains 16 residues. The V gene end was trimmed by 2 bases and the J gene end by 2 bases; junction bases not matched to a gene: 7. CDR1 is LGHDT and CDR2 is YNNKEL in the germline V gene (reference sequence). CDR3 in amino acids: CASSQLRTGRNYGYTF. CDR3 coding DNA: TGTGCCAGCAGCCAATTGAGGACAGGGCGAAACTATGGCTACACCTTC.

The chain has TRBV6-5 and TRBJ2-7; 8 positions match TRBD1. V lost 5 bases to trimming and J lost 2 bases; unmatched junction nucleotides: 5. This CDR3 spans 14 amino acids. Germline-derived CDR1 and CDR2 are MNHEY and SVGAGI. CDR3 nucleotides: TGTGCCAGCAGTCATCGGGACAGGACCTACGAGCAGTACTTC. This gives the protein CASSHRDRTYEQYF.

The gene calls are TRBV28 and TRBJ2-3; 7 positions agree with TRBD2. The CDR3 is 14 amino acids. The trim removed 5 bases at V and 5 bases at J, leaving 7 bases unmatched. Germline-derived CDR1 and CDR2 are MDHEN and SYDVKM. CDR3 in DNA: TGTGCCAGCAGTGTTGCGGGAGACCTAGATACGCAGTATTTT. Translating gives CASSVAGDLDTQYF.

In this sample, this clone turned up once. The CDR3 bases are TGTGCCAGCAGCTTAGGTACAGGGAACAATCAGCCCCAGCATTTT. Protein: CASSLGTGNNQPQHF. This chain uses TRBV7-9 with TRBJ1-5, with D maybe TRBD1 (6 bases). The CDR3 totals 15 residues. Trimming pared 1 base from V and 3 bases from J, leaving 10 bases between. Germline loops: CDR1 SEHNR, CDR2 FQNEAQ (reference sequence).

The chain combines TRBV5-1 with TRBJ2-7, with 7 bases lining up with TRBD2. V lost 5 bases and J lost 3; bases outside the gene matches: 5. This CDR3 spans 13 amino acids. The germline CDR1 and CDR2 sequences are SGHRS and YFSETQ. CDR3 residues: CASSPERGYEQYF. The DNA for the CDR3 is TGCGCCAGCAGTCCTGAGCGGGGCTACGAGCAGTACTTC.

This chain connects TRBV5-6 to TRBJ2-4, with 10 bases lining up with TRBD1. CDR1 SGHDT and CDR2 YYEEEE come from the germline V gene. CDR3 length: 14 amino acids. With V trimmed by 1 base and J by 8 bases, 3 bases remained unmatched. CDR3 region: CASSLWTGGDIQYF. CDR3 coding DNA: TGTGCCAGCAGCTTGTGGACAGGGGGAGACATTCAGTACTTC.

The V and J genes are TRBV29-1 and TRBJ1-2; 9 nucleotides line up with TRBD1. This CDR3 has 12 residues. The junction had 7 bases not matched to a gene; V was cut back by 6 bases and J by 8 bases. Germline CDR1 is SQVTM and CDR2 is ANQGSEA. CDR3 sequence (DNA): TGCAGCGTGGAGGACAGGGGCCGCGGCTACACCTTC. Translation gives CSVEDRGRGYTF.

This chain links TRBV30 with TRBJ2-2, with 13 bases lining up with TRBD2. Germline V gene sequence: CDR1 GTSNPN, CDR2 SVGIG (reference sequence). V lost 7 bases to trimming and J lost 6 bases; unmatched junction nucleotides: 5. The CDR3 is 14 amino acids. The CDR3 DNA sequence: TGTGCCTACTCCGGGACTAGCGGGGCCGGGGAGCTGTTTTTT. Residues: CAYSGTSGAGELFF.

Written as DNA, the CDR3 is TGTGCCAGCAATCTACGCGGGAGCACAGATACGCAGTATTTT. Protein product: CASNLRGSTDTQYF. V and J are TRBV28 and TRBJ2-3, with a weak D call TRBD2 (5 bases). Germline CDR1 and CDR2: MDHEN and SYDVKM. This CDR3 comprises 14 residues. Trimming stripped 7 bases from V and 0 bases from J, with 11 bases between.

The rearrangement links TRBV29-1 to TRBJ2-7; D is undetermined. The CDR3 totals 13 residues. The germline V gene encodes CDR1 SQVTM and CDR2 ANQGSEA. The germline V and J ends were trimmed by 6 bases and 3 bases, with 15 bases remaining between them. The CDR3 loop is CSVGLSIDYEQYF. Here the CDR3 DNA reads TGCAGCGTGGGCCTATCGATAGACTACGAGCAGTACTTC.

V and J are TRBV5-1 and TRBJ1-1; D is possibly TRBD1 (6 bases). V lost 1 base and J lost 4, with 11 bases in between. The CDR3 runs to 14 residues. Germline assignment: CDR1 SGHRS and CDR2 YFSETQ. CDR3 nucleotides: TGCGCCAGCAGCTTGTACAGGGAGGGCACTGAAGCTTTCTTT. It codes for CASSLYREGTEAFF.

In DNA form, the CDR3 reads TGCAGTGCTAGTAGCCTCGCGAACACCGGGGAGCTGTTTTTT. The encoded protein is CSASSLANTGELFF. The V and J genes are TRBV20-1 and TRBJ2-2, with D unclear. The CDR3 covers 14 residues. V was pared by 3 bases and J by 0 bases, with 8 bases between. In germline, CDR1 is DFQATT, CDR2 SNEGSKA (reference sequence).

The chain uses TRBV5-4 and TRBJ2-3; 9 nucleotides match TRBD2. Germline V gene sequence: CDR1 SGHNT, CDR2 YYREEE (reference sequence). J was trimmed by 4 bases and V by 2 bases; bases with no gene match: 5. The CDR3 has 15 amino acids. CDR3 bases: TGTGCCAGCAGCTTTAGCGGGAGCGGGTCAGATACGCAGTATTTT. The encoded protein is CASSFSGSGSDTQYF.